This T cell receptor (beta chain) appears in the sequencing data of a study of blood T cell repertoires in COVID-19. Study summary: Samples representing acute and convalescent COVID-19 were sourced from the United States, Italy and Spain.

The germline gives CDR1 MGHRA, CDR2 YSYEKL. The CDR3 is made up of 15 amino acids. The junction had 4 bases not matched to a gene; V was cut back by 0 bases and J by 5 bases. Which cohort a participant joined came from the clinical history participants gave. Authors' methods: Using reference gene primer amplification, nucleated cell counts were estimated. This table comes from immunoSEQ multiplex PCR, and its TCRdb copy is limited to in-frame clones, with some not included. V and J calls and clone size are those listed in that table; D and trimming were worked out from the DNA. The repertoire holds a few hundred thousand clones, just under 90% seen once, with 2.5% to 3.5% in the top ten.

The origin of this receptor is a woman in her forties or fifties who had been exposed to COVID-19. The sequenced sample consisted of PBMCs or T cells enriched from blood (not recorded which). The chain employs TRBV4-1 and TRBJ1-2; TRBD1 matches 9 bases. For the CDR3, the DNA is TGCGCCAGCAGCCAAGAGGCGGGACAGGGTTATGGCTACACCTTC. Protein product: CASSQEAGQGYGYTF.